This is a list of T cell receptor beta chains from one sample in a study of T cells after yellow fever vaccination. MiXCR, applied by TCRdb to the 5' RACE reads, yields one record per CDR3 protein. This sample carries more than 350,000 distinct CDR3 sequences, approximately 10% of them seen once, and the ten largest clones take around 18%. Sequenced here: PBMCs, sampled on the day of the first yellow fever vaccination. The origin of the receptors is a young man who received the YFV17D yellow fever vaccine. Both conserved end residues are part of each CDR3. Fields, in order: CDR3 length, D gene, clone size, V gene, J gene, CDR3 DNA, CDR3 protein. A D gene is named only where the DNA matches it firmly. A clone size is listed for some rows: how often the clone was seen (once, few, many), or a class if it is expanded.

cdr3_length: 13; d_call: NA; clone_size: few; v_call: TRBV7-2; j_call: TRBJ2-4; cdr3_nt: TGTGCCAGCAGCTTAGAGACCTCAGACGTCCGGTACTTC; cdr3_aa: CASSLETSDVRYF
cdr3_length: 13; d_call: NA; clone_size: few; v_call: TRBV18; j_call: TRBJ1-2; cdr3_nt: TGTGCCAGCTCGAGGGGTCAGGATGATGGCTACACCTTC; cdr3_aa: CASSRGQDDGYTF
cdr3_length: 15; d_call: NA; clone_size: few; v_call: TRBV6-1; j_call: TRBJ2-4; cdr3_nt: TGTGCCAGCAGACACGGGATATTAGCCAAAAACATTCAGTACTTC; cdr3_aa: CASRHGILAKNIQYF
cdr3_length: 15; d_call: NA; clone_size: NA; v_call: TRBV5-4; j_call: TRBJ2-3; cdr3_nt: TGTGCCTGGTGGGGGTCGCTGTCTAGCACAGATACGCAGTATTTT; cdr3_aa: CAWWGSLSSTDTQYF
cdr3_length: 14; d_call: TRBD2; clone_size: few; v_call: TRBV20-1; j_call: TRBJ2-3; cdr3_nt: TGCAGTGCTATGCGGACTAGCTTCTTCGATACGCAGTATTTT; cdr3_aa: CSAMRTSFFDTQYF
cdr3_length: 14; d_call: NA; clone_size: NA; v_call: TRBV7-9; j_call: TRBJ2-5; cdr3_nt: TGTGCCAGCAGCTTGGGAACGGCAGAAGAGACCCAGTACTTC; cdr3_aa: CASSLGTAEETQYF
cdr3_length: 14; d_call: NA; clone_size: NA; v_call: TRBV5-6; j_call: TRBJ2-1; cdr3_nt: TGTGCCAGCAGCTTGGGGCAGGCCCCGGATGAGCAGTTCTTC; cdr3_aa: CASSLGQAPDEQFF
cdr3_length: 17; d_call: NA; clone_size: many; v_call: TRBV5-1; j_call: TRBJ2-3; cdr3_nt: TGCGCCAGCAGGGGAGCCACTGGAGACCGTGGCACAGATACGCAGTATTTT; cdr3_aa: CASRGATGDRGTDTQYF
cdr3_length: 15; d_call: TRBD1; clone_size: few; v_call: TRBV27; j_call: TRBJ1-2; cdr3_nt: TGTGCCAGCAGTTTATATGATGGGACAGGGGAAGGCTACACCTTC; cdr3_aa: CASSLYDGTGEGYTF
cdr3_length: 14; d_call: TRBD1; clone_size: NA; v_call: TRBV28; j_call: TRBJ1-6; cdr3_nt: TGTGCCAGCAGTTCGGGACAGCATAATTCACCCCTCCACTTT; cdr3_aa: CASSSGQHNSPLHF
cdr3_length: 12; d_call: NA; clone_size: few; v_call: TRBV10-3; j_call: TRBJ2-3; cdr3_nt: TGTGCCATCAGTGAGGACGGGCATACGCAGTATTTT; cdr3_aa: CAISEDGHTQYF
cdr3_length: 15; d_call: NA; clone_size: NA; v_call: TRBV4-3; j_call: TRBJ1-1; cdr3_nt: TGCGCCAGCAGCCAAGACAGGGTTCTATACACTGAAGCTTTCTTT; cdr3_aa: CASSQDRVLYTEAFF
cdr3_length: 14; d_call: NA; clone_size: NA; v_call: TRBV4-1; j_call: TRBJ1-1; cdr3_nt: TGCGCCAGCAGCCAACCCCTAGGGCAGGGAGAAGCTTTCTTT; cdr3_aa: CASSQPLGQGEAFF
cdr3_length: 14; d_call: NA; clone_size: NA; v_call: TRBV7-7; j_call: TRBJ2-5; cdr3_nt: TGTGCCAGCAGCTTAGTCATGGATCAAGAGACCCAGTACTTC; cdr3_aa: CASSLVMDQETQYF
cdr3_length: 18; d_call: TRBD1; clone_size: NA; v_call: TRBV19; j_call: TRBJ2-1; cdr3_nt: TGTGCCAGTCGCCCAATCACCGGGGCAGGGGGCTCCTACAATGAGCAGTTCTTC; cdr3_aa: CASRPITGAGGSYNEQFF
cdr3_length: 15; d_call: TRBD2; clone_size: NA; v_call: TRBV7-9; j_call: TRBJ2-7; cdr3_nt: TGTGCCAGCAGTTTGCCACTAGCGGGGACCTACGAGCAGTACTTC; cdr3_aa: CASSLPLAGTYEQYF
cdr3_length: 14; d_call: TRBD1; clone_size: NA; v_call: TRBV2; j_call: TRBJ1-6; cdr3_nt: TGTGCCAGCAGTTCCGGGACAGGGAGTTCACCCCTCCACTTT; cdr3_aa: CASSSGTGSSPLHF
cdr3_length: 14; d_call: NA; clone_size: NA; v_call: TRBV7-2; j_call: TRBJ1-5; cdr3_nt: TGTGCCAGCAGTGTTTGGGATAGCAATCAGCCCCAGCATTTT; cdr3_aa: CASSVWDSNQPQHF
cdr3_length: 15; d_call: TRBD1; clone_size: few; v_call: TRBV27; j_call: TRBJ1-2; cdr3_nt: TGTGCCAGCAGTGTCACAGGGGGTATGGGTTATGGCTACACCTTC; cdr3_aa: CASSVTGGMGYGYTF
cdr3_length: 14; d_call: NA; clone_size: NA; v_call: TRBV6-2/TRBV6-3; j_call: TRBJ2-5; cdr3_nt: TGTGCCAGCAGTTACATTCCAGGGAGGTGGTCCCAGTACTTC; cdr3_aa: CASSYIPGRWSQYF
cdr3_length: 13; d_call: NA; clone_size: many; v_call: TRBV6-5; j_call: TRBJ1-2; cdr3_nt: TGTGCCAGCAGCCGAGGGGGGAACTATGGCTACACCTTC; cdr3_aa: CASSRGGNYGYTF
cdr3_length: 15; d_call: NA; clone_size: few; v_call: TRBV2; j_call: TRBJ1-2; cdr3_nt: TGTGCCAGCAGTCTTGGGAGGGGTGGTTCCAATGGCTACACCTTC; cdr3_aa: CASSLGRGGSNGYTF
cdr3_length: 13; d_call: TRBD1; clone_size: NA; v_call: TRBV6-1; j_call: TRBJ1-1; cdr3_nt: TGTGCCAGCAGTCCCGACAGGGCGTATGAAGCTTTCTTT; cdr3_aa: CASSPDRAYEAFF
cdr3_length: 14; d_call: TRBD2; clone_size: NA; v_call: TRBV7-3; j_call: TRBJ2-3; cdr3_nt: TGTGCCAGCAGCGTCGGGGGGGCAACAGATACGCAGTATTTT; cdr3_aa: CASSVGGATDTQYF
cdr3_length: 12; d_call: NA; clone_size: NA; v_call: TRBV7-2; j_call: TRBJ1-5; cdr3_nt: TGTGCCAGCAGCTTACCGGATCAGCCCCAGCATTTT; cdr3_aa: CASSLPDQPQHF
cdr3_length: 8; d_call: NA; clone_size: NA; v_call: TRBV6-2/TRBV6-3; j_call: TRBJ2-3; cdr3_nt: TGTGCCGGGGATACGCAGTATTTT; cdr3_aa: CAGDTQYF
cdr3_length: 16; d_call: TRBD2; clone_size: NA; v_call: TRBV3-1; j_call: TRBJ2-1; cdr3_nt: TGTGCCAGCAGCCAAGTTTTAACTAGCGGGGGGAATGAGCAGTTCTTC; cdr3_aa: CASSQVLTSGGNEQFF
cdr3_length: 17; d_call: NA; clone_size: NA; v_call: TRBV4-3; j_call: TRBJ2-7; cdr3_nt: TGCGCCAGCAGCCCATCAGCGGCAGCGCGCAACTCCTACGAGCAGTACTTC; cdr3_aa: CASSPSAAARNSYEQYF
cdr3_length: 12; d_call: NA; clone_size: many; v_call: TRBV5-1; j_call: TRBJ2-1; cdr3_nt: TGCGCCAGCAGCTTGGGTCTAGATGAGCAGTTCTTC; cdr3_aa: CASSLGLDEQFF
cdr3_length: 17; d_call: NA; clone_size: many; v_call: TRBV3-1; j_call: TRBJ2-7; cdr3_nt: TGTGCCAGCAGCCAACAATCGAATAGTTTTGGTGGGGGCGAGCAGTACTTC; cdr3_aa: CASSQQSNSFGGGEQYF
cdr3_length: 14; d_call: TRBD2; clone_size: NA; v_call: TRBV27; j_call: TRBJ2-5; cdr3_nt: TGTGCCAGCAAACCTTCGGGGGGGAGAGAGACCCAGTACTTC; cdr3_aa: CASKPSGGRETQYF
cdr3_length: 13; d_call: TRBD1; clone_size: NA; v_call: TRBV13; j_call: TRBJ2-3; cdr3_nt: TGTGCCAGCAGCTCCCCCGGGACAGTCGCGCAGTATTTT; cdr3_aa: CASSSPGTVAQYF
cdr3_length: 16; d_call: NA; clone_size: NA; v_call: TRBV4-1; j_call: TRBJ1-1; cdr3_nt: TGCGCCAGCAGCCACCTCCCCCAGACAGTAAACACTGAAGCTTTCTTT; cdr3_aa: CASSHLPQTVNTEAFF
cdr3_length: 15; d_call: TRBD1; clone_size: NA; v_call: TRBV5-4; j_call: TRBJ1-1; cdr3_nt: TGTGCCAGCGCGACAGGGGCCACTATGAACACTGAAGCTTTCTTT; cdr3_aa: CASATGATMNTEAFF
cdr3_length: 15; d_call: NA; clone_size: few; v_call: TRBV15; j_call: TRBJ2-5; cdr3_nt: TGTGCCACCAGCAGCTCGACTTACAAACAAGAGACCCAGTACTTC; cdr3_aa: CATSSSTYKQETQYF
cdr3_length: 13; d_call: NA; clone_size: NA; v_call: TRBV20-1; j_call: TRBJ1-5; cdr3_nt: TGCAGTGCTAGAGACTCGATATCAACGGCCCAGCATTTT; cdr3_aa: CSARDSISTAQHF
cdr3_length: 15; d_call: TRBD2; clone_size: few; v_call: TRBV25-1; j_call: TRBJ2-5; cdr3_nt: TGTGCCAGCAGTGCTCTAGCGGGGGGCTACGGGACCCAGTACTTC; cdr3_aa: CASSALAGGYGTQYF
cdr3_length: 16; d_call: NA; clone_size: NA; v_call: TRBV6-5; j_call: TRBJ2-3; cdr3_nt: TGTGCCAGCAGTTACTCGCAAGGGATTAGCACAGATACGCAGTATTTT; cdr3_aa: CASSYSQGISTDTQYF
cdr3_length: 16; d_call: TRBD2; clone_size: NA; v_call: TRBV20-1; j_call: TRBJ2-7; cdr3_nt: TGCAGTGCTCCCGGACTAGCGGGGGGGATCTCCTACGAGCAGTACTTC; cdr3_aa: CSAPGLAGGISYEQYF
cdr3_length: 17; d_call: NA; clone_size: many; v_call: TRBV12-3/TRBV12-4; j_call: TRBJ2-3; cdr3_nt: TGTGCCAGCACCTCCGGATATTACGGGTACAGTGCAGATACGCAGTATTTT; cdr3_aa: CASTSGYYGYSADTQYF
cdr3_length: 13; d_call: NA; clone_size: NA; v_call: TRBV10-3; j_call: TRBJ2-3; cdr3_nt: TGTGCCTCAGGGGAGGCGGGGGCGGATACGCAGTATTTT; cdr3_aa: CASGEAGADTQYF